This T cell receptor beta chain was documented in a study of vaccination effects on CD4 cells after COVID-19. Germline CDR1 is SNHLY and CDR2 is FYNNEI. Trimming shortened V by 3 bases and J by 2 bases, and 9 bases separated the two germline ends. CDR3 size: 14 residues. Antigen-specific CD4+ T cell clonotypes were called by their expansion after viral peptide-pool culture in ViraFEST. Culturing for more than eight days preceded CD4+ T cell isolation. Either the mRNA-1273 or the BNT162b2 vaccine was given to participants as two doses. About this clone itself: The target antigen is unknown.

TCRdb keeps only in-frame clones here, not all; method: immunoSEQ multiplex PCR. The sample includes 30,000 to 40,000 clones, approximately 82% seen only once; the top ten take under 2%. The clonotype comes from a human donor who received a COVID-19 vaccine. Some clones in this sample may be carry-over from other donors' samples. The material was CD4+ T cells from PBMCs cultured with HCoV-NL63 spike peptides, obtained after COVID-19 vaccination. The chain joins TRBV2 to TRBJ2-3, with D possibly TRBD1 on 6 matching bases. The CDR3, as DNA: TGTGCCAGCAGTGAGGGACAACCCACAGATACGCAGTATTTT. Protein sequence: CASSEGQPTDTQYF.